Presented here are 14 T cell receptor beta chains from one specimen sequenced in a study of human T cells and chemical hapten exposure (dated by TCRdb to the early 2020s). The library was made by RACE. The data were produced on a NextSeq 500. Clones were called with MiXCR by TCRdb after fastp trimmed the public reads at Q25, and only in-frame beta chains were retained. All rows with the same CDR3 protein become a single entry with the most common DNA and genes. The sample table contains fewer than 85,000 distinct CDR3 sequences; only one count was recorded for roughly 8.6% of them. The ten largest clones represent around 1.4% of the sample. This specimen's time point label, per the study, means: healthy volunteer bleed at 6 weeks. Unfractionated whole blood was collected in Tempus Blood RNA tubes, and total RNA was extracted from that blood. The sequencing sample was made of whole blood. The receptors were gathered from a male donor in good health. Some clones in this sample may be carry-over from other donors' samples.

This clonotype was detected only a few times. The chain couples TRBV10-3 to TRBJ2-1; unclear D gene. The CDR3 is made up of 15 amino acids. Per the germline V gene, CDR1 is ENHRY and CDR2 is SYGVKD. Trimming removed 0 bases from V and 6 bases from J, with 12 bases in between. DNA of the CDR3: TGTGCCATCAGTGAGTCTATAGGGTCTAGCAATGAGCAGTTCTTC. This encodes CAISESIGSSNEQFF.

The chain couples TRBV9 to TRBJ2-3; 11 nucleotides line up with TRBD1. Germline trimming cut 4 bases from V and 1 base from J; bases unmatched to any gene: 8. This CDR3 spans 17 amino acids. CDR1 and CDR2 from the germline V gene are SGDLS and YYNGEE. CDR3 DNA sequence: TGTGCCAGCAGCAGTACGTGGACAGGGGGCGGCACAGATACGCAGTATTTT. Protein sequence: CASSSTWTGGGTDTQYF. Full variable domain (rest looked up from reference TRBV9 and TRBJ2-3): DSGVTQTPKHLITATGQRVTLRCSPRSGDLSVYWYQQSLDQGLQFLIQYYNGEERAKGNILERFSAQQFPDLHSELNLSSLELGDSALYFCASSSTWTGGGTDTQYFGPGTRLTVL.

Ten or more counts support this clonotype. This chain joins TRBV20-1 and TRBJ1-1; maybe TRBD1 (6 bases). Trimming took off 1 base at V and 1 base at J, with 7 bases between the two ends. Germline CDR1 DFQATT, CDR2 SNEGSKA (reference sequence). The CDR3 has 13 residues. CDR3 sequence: CSARGTENTEAFF. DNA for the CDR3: TGCAGTGCTAGAGGGACAGAGAACACTGAAGCTTTCTTT.

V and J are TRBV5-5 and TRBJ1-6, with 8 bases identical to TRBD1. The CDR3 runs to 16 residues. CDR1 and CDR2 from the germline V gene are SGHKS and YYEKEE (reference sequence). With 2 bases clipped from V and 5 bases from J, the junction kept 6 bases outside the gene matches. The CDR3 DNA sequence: TGTGCCAGCAGCTTTGGGACAGGCCTAAATAATTCACCCCTCCACTTT. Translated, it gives CASSFGTGLNNSPLHF.

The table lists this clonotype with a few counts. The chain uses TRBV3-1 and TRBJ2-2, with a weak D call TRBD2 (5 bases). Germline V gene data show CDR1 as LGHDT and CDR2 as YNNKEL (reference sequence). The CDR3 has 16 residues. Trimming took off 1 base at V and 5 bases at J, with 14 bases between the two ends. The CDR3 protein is CASSQVRTRKTGELFF. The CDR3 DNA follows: TGTGCCAGCAGCCAAGTCCGGACTCGTAAAACCGGGGAGCTGTTTTTT.

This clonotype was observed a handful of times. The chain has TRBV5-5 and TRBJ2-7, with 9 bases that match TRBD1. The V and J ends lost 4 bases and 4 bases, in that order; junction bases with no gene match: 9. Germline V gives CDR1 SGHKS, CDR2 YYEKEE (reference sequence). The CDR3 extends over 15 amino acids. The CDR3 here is CASSQTGGGRYEQYF. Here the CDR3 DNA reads TGTGCCAGCAGCCAAACAGGGGGCGGCCGGTACGAGCAGTACTTC.

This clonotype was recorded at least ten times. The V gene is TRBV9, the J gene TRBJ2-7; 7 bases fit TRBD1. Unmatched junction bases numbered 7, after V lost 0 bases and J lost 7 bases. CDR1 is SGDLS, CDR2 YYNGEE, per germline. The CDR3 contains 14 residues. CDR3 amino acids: CASSVGQGMGEQYF. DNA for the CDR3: TGTGCCAGCAGCGTAGGACAGGGCATGGGAGAGCAGTACTTC.

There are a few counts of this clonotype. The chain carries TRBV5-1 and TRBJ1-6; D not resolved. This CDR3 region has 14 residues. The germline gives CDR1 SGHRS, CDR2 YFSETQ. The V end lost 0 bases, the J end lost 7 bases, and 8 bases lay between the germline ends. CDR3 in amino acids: CASSLDGMNSPLHF. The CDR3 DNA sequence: TGCGCCAGCAGCTTGGACGGCATGAATTCACCCCTCCACTTT.

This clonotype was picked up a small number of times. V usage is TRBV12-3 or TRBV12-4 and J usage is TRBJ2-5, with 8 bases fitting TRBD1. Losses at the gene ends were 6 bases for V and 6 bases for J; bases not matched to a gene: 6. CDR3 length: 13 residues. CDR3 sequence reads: CASRKGQGQTQYF. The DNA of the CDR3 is TGTGCCAGCAGAAAAGGACAGGGTCAGACCCAGTACTTC.

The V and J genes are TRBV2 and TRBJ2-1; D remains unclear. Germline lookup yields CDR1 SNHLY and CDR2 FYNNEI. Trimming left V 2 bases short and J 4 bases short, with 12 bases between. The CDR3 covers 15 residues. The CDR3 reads CASSERASQYNEQFF. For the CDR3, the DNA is TGTGCCAGCAGTGAAAGGGCCTCCCAATACAATGAGCAGTTCTTC.

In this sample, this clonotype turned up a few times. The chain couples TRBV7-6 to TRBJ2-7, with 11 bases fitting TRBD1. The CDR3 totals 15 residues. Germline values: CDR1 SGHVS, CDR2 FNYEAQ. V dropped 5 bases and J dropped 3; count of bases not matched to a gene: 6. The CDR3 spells CASSPGQGEFYEQYF. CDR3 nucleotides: TGTGCCAGCAGCCCGGGACAGGGGGAGTTCTACGAGCAGTACTTC.

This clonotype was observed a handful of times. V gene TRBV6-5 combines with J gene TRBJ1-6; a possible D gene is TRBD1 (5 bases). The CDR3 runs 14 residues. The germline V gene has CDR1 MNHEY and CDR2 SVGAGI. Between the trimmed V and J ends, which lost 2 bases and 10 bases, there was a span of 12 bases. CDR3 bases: TGTGCCAGCAGTTACGAAGTAGGGACCTCACCCCTCCACTTT. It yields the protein CASSYEVGTSPLHF.

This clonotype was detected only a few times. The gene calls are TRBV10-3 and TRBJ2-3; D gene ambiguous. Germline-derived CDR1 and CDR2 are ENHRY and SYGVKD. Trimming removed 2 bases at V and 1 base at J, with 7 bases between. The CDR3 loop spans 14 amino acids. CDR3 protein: CAISEVAGTDTQYF. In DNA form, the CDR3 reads TGTGCCATCAGTGAGGTAGCTGGCACAGATACGCAGTATTTT.

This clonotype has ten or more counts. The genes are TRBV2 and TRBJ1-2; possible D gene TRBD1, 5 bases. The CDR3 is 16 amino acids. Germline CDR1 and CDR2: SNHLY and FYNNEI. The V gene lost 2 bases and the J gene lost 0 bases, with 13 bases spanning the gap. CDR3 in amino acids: CASSEFGQAPNYGYTF. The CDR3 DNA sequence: TGTGCCAGCAGTGAATTCGGACAAGCCCCTAACTATGGCTACACCTTC.